This entry features one TCR beta chain sequence. One end of the junction does not line up with germline, which may come from a read error. Treatment specified: randomized to nivolumab then ipilimumab (arm A) or the reverse (arm B). The data belong to a study of sequential checkpoint blockade in melanoma. The protocol was immunoSEQ multiplex PCR, while the TCRdb copy is restricted to in-frame clones and leaves out a portion. The data hold 200 or so clones, with about 20% observed a single time. This CDR3 comprises 15 residues. Per germline, CDR1 MNHGY and CDR2 SAAAGT. The clonotype originates from a human donor with melanoma. This sample comprised tumor tissue (inferred from file names), obtained from a patient given nivolumab and ipilimumab in sequence. The gene calls are TRBV6-8 and TRBJ2-5; a weak D match, TRBD2 (5 bases). CDR3 loop: CASSDSEDYQETQYF. CDR3 nucleotides: TGTGCCAGCAGTGACTCTGAGGACTACCAAGAGACCCAGTACTTC.